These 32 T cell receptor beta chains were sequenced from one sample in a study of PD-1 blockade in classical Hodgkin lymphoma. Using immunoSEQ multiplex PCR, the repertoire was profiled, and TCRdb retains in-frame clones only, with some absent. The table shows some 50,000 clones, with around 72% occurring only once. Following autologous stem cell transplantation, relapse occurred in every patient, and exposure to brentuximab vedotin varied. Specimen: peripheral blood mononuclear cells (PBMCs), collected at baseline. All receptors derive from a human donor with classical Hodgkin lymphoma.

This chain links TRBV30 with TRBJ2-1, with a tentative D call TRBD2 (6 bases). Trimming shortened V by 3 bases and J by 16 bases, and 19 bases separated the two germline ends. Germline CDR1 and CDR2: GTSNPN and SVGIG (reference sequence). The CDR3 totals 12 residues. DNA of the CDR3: TGTGCCTGGAGCTCAGGAGCCGGGACTGAATTCTTC. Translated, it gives CAWSSGAGTEFF.

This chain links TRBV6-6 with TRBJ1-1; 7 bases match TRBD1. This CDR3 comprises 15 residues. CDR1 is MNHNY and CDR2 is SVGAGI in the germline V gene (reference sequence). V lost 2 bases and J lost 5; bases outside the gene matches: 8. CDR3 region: CASSYDWQGGTEAFF. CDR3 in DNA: TGTGCCAGCAGTTACGACTGGCAGGGGGGAACTGAAGCTTTCTTT.

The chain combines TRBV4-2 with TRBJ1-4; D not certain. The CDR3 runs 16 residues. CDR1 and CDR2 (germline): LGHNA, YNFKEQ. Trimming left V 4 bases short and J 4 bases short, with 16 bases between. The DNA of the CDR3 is TGTGCCAGCAGCCCCAAGATCGCCGGGAATAATGAAAAACTGTTTTTT. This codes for CASSPKIAGNNEKLFF.

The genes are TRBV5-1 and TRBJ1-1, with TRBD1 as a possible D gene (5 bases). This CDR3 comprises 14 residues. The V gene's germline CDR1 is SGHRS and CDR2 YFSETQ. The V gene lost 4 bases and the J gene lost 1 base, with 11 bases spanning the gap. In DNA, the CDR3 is TGCGCCAGCAGCCGACAGCCCCAGAACACTGAAGCTTTCTTT. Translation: CASSRQPQNTEAFF.

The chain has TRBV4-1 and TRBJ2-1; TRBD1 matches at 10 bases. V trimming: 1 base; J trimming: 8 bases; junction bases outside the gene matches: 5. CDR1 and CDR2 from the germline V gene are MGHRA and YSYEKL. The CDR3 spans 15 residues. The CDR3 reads CASSQVRQGADEQFF. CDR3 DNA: TGCGCCAGCAGCCAAGTTAGACAGGGGGCAGATGAGCAGTTCTTC.

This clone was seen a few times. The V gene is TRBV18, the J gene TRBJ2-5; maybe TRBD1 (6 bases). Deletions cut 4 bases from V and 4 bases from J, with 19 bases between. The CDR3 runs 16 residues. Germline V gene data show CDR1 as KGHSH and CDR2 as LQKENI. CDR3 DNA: TGTGCCAGCTCACACGCCCCCAGGGGTAATGGAGAGACCCAGTACTTC. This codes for CASSHAPRGNGETQYF.

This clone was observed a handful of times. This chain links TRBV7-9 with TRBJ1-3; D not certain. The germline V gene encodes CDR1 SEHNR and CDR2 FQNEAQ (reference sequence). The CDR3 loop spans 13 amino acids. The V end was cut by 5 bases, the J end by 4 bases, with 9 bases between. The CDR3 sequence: CASSKEGGNTIYF. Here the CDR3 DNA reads TGTGCCAGCAGCAAGGAAGGCGGAAACACCATATATTTT. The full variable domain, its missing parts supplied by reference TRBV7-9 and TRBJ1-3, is DTGVSQNPRHKITKRGQNVTFRCDPISEHNRLYWYRQTLGQGPEFLTYFQNEAQLEKSRLLSDRFSAERPKGSFSTLEIQRTEQGDSAMYLCASSKEGGNTIYFGEGSWLTVV.

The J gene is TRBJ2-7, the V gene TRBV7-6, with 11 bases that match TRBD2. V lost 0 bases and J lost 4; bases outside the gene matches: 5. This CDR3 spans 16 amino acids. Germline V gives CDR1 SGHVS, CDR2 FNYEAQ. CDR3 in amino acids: CASSLAASSGGYEQYF. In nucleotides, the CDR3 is TGTGCCAGCAGCTTAGCGGCATCTAGCGGGGGGTACGAGCAGTACTTC. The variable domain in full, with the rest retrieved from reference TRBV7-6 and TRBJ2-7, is GAGVSQSPRYKVTKRGQDVALRCDPISGHVSLYWYRQALGQGPEFLTYFNYEAQQDKSGLPNDRFSAERPEGSISTLTIQRTEQRDSAMYRCASSLAASSGGYEQYFGPGTRLTVT.

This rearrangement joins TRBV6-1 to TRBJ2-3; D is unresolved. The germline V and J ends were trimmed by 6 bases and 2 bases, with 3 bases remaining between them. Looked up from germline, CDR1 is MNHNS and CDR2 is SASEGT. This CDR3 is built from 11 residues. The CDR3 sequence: CASRDTDTQYF. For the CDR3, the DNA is TGTGCCAGCAGGGACACAGATACGCAGTATTTT.

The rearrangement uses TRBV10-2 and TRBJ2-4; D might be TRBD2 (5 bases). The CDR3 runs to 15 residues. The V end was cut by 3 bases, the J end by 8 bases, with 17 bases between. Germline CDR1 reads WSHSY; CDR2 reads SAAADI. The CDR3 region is CASSEPPRPGDIQYF. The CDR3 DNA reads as TGCGCCAGCAGTGAACCCCCCCGGCCCGGGGACATTCAGTACTTC.

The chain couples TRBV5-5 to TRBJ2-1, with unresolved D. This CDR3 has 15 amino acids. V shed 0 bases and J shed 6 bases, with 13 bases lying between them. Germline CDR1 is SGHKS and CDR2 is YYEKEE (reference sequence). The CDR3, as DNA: TGTGCCAGCAGCTTGGAGTCCGGTCGGACCAATGAGCAGTTCTTC. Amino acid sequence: CASSLESGRTNEQFF.

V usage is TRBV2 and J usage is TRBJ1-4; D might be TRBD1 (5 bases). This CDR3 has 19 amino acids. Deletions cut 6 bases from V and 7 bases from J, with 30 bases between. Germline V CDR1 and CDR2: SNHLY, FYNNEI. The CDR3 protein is CASRPIAGRVPGAGEKLFF. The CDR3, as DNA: TGTGCCAGCAGGCCAATCGCGGGCAGGGTACCTGGCGCGGGTGAAAAACTGTTTTTT.

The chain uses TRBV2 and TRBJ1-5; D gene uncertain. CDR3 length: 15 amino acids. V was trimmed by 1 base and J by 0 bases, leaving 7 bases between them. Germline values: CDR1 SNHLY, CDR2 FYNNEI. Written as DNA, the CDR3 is TGTGCCAGCAGTGAAGGAGGAGTTAGCAATCAGCCCCAGCATTTT. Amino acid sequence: CASSEGGVSNQPQHF.

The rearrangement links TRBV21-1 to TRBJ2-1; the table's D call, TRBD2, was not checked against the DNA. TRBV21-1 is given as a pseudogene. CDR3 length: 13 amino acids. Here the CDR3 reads CASSKDPREGQFF. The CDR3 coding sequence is TGTGCCAGCAGCAAAGATCCGCGGGAGGGGCAGTTCTTC.

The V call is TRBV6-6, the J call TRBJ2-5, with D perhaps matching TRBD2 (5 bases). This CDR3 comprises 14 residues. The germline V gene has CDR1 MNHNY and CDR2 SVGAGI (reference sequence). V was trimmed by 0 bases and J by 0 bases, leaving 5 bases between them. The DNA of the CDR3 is TGTGCCAGCAGTTACTCCGGGAACCAAGAGACCCAGTACTTC. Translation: CASSYSGNQETQYF.

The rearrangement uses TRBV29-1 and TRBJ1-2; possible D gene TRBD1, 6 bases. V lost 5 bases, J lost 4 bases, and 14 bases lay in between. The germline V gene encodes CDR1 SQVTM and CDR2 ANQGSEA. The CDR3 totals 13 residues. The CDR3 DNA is TGCAGCGTTCCATACAGGGCCGCCTATGGCTACACCTTC. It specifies CSVPYRAAYGYTF. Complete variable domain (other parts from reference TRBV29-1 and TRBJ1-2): SAVISQKPSRDICQRGTSLTIQCQVDSQVTMMFWYRQQPGQSLTLIATANQGSEATYESGFVIDKFPISRPNLTFSTLTVSNMSPEDSSIYLCSVPYRAAYGYTFGSGTRLTVV.

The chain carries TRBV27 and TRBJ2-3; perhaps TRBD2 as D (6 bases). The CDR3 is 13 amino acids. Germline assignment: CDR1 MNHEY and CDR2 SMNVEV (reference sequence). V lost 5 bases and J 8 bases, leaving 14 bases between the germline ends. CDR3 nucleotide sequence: TGTGCCAGCAGTCCTATGAGTAGCGGTACGCAGTATTTT. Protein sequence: CASSPMSSGTQYF.

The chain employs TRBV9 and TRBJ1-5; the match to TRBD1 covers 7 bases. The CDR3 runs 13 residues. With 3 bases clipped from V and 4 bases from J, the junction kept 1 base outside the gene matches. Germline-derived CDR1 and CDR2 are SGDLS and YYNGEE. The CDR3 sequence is CASSATGNQPQHF. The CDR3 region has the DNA TGTGCCAGCAGCGCGACAGGGAATCAGCCCCAGCATTTT.

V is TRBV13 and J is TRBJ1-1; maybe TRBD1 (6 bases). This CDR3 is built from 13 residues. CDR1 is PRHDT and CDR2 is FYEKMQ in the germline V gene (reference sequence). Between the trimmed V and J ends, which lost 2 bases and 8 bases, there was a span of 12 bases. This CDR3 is CASSLNRGGEAFF. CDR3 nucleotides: TGTGCCAGCAGCTTAAATAGAGGGGGGGAAGCTTTCTTT.

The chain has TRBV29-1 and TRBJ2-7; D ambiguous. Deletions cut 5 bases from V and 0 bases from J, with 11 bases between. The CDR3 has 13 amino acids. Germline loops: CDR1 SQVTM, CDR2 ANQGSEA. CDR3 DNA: TGCAGCGTTCTTGGCGGTGGCTCCTACGAGCAGTACTTC. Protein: CSVLGGGSYEQYF.

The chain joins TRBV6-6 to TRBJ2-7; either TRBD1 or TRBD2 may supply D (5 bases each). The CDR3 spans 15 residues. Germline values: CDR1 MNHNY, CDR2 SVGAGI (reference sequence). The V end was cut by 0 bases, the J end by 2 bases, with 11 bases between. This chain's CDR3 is CASSYSGGRTYEQYF. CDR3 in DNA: TGTGCCAGCAGTTACTCTGGGGGTCGGACCTACGAGCAGTACTTC.

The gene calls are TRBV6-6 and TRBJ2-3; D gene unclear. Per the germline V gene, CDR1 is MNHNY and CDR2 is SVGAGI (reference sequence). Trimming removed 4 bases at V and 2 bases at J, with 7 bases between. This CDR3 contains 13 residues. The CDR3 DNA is TGTGCCAGCAGTTCCAAATACACAGATACGCAGTATTTT. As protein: CASSSKYTDTQYF.

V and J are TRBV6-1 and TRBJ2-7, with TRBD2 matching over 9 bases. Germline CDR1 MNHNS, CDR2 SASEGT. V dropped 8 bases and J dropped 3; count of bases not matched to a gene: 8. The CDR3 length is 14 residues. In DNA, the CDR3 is TGTGCCAGCCCCCCTAGCGGGATGCTCTACGAGCAGTACTTC. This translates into CASPPSGMLYEQYF.

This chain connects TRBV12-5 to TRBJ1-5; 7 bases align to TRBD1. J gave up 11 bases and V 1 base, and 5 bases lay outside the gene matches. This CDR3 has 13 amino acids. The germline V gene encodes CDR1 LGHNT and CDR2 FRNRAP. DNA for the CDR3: TGTGCTAGTGGTTTGGAGACAGGGTTCACCCAGCATTTT. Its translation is CASGLETGFTQHF.

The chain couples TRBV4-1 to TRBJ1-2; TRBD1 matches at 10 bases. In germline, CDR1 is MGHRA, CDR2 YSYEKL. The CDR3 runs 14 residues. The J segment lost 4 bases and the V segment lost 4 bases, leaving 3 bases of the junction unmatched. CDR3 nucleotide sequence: TGCGCCAGCAGCCGGACAGGGGGAAGCTATGGCTACACCTTC. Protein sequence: CASSRTGGSYGYTF.

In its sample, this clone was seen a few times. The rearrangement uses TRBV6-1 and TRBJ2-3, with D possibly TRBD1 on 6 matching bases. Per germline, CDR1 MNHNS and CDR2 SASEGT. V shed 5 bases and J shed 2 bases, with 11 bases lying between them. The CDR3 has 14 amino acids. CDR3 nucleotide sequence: TGTGCCAGCAGTATAGGGACACCCACAGATACGCAGTATTTT. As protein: CASSIGTPTDTQYF.

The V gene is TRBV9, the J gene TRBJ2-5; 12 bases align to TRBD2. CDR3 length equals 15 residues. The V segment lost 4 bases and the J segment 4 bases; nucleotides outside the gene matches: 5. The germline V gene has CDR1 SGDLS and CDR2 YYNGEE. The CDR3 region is CASSPLTSGRETQYF. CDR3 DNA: TGTGCCAGCAGCCCGCTGACTAGCGGGAGAGAGACCCAGTACTTC.

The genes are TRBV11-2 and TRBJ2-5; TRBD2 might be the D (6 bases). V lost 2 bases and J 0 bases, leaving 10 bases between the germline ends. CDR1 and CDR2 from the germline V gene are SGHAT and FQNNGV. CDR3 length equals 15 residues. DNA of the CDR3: TGTGCCAGCAGCTTAACGGGAGAGTACCAAGAGACCCAGTACTTC. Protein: CASSLTGEYQETQYF.

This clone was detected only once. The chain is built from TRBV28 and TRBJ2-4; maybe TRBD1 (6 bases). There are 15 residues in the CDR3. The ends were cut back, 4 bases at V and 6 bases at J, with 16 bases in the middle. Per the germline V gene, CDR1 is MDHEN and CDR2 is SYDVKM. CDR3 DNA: TGTGCCAGCAGTTCAATTACCGAGACAGGAAACATTCAGTACTTC. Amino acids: CASSSITETGNIQYF.

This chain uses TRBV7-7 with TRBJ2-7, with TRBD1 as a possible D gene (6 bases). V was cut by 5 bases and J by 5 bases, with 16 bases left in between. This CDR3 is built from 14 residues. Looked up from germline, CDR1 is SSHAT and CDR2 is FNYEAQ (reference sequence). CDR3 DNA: TGTGCCAGCAGCCCACTACAGGGTTGGCACGAGCAGTACTTC. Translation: CASSPLQGWHEQYF.

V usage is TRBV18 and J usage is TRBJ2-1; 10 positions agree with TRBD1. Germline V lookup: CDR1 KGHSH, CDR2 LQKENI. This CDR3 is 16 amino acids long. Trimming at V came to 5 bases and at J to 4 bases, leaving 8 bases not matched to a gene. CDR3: CASSTTGGGRYNEQFF. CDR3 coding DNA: TGTGCCAGCTCAACGACAGGGGGCGGACGGTACAATGAGCAGTTCTTC.

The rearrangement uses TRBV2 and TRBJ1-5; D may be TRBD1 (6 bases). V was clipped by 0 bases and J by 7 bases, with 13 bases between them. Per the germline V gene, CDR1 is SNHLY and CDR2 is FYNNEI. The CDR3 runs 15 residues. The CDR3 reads CASSEALGGAQPQHF. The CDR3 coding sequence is TGTGCCAGCAGTGAAGCGCTGGGGGGCGCGCAGCCCCAGCATTTT.